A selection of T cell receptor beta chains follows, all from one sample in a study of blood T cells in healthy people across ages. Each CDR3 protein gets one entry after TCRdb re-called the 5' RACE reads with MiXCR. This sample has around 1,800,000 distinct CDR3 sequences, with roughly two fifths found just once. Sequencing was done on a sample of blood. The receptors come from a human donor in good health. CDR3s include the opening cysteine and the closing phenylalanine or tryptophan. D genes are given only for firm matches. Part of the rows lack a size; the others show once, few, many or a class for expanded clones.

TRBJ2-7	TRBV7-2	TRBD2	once	CASSSLTSGGRYEQYF	TGTGCCAGCAGCTCCTTGACTAGCGGGGGGCGATACGAGCAGTACTTC
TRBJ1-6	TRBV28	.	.	CASSFRGFDNSPLHF	TGTGCCAGCAGTTTCAGGGGTTTCGATAATTCACCCCTCCACTTT
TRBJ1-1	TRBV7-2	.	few	CASSSAGIRNTEAFF	TGTGCCAGCAGTTCAGCAGGAATTCGGAACACTGAAGCTTTCTTT
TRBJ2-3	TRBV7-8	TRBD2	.	CASSRLAGGNTDTQYF	TGTGCCAGCAGCCGATTAGCGGGGGGGAACACAGATACGCAGTATTTT
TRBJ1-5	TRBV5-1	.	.	CASSLVAGEQPQHF	TGCGCCAGCAGCTTGGTTGCGGGGGAACAGCCCCAGCATTTT
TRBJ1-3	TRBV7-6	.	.	CASTLNPLGPGNTIYF	TGTGCCAGCACCCTCAACCCCCTGGGGCCCGGAAACACCATATATTTT
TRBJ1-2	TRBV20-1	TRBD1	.	CSAGSGQGKEGYTF	TGCAGTGCGGGCTCCGGACAGGGGAAAGAGGGCTACACCTTC
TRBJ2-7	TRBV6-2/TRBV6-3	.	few	CASSYARGLTYEQYF	TGTGCCAGCAGTTACGCCAGGGGCCTTACCTACGAGCAGTACTTC
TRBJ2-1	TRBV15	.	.	CATSRDRGPTYNEQFF	TGTGCCACCAGCAGAGATAGGGGCCCGACCTACAATGAGCAGTTCTTC
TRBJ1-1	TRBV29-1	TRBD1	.	CSVDRAGGNTEAFF	TGCAGCGTTGACAGAGCAGGGGGGAACACTGAAGCTTTCTTT
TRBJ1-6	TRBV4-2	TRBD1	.	CASSQVQGGDSPLHF	TGTGCCAGCAGCCAAGTACAGGGGGGTGATTCACCCCTCCACTTT
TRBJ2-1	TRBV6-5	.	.	CASSSSWGSNEQFF	TGTGCCAGCAGTTCTTCTTGGGGCAGTAATGAGCAGTTCTTC
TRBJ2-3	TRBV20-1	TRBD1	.	CSARDRQGSTDTQYF	TGCAGTGCTAGAGATAGACAGGGGAGCACAGATACGCAGTATTTT
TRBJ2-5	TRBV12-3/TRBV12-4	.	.	CASSLSGDMWETQYF	TGTGCCAGCAGTTTATCGGGCGACATGTGGGAGACCCAGTACTTC
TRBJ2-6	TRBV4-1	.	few	CASSQDGTDSGANVLTF	TGCGCCAGCAGCCAAGACGGGACCGACTCTGGGGCCAACGTCCTGACTTTC
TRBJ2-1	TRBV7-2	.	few	CASSLHLYNEQFF	TGTGCCAGCAGCTTACACCTCTACAATGAGCAGTTCTTC
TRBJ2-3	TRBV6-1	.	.	CASNTLQTDTQYF	TGTGCCAGCAACACCTTACAGACAGATACGCAGTATTTT
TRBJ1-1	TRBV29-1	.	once	CSALTQGGGTEAFF	TGCAGCGCCCTCACGCAGGGTGGGGGCACTGAAGCTTTCTTT
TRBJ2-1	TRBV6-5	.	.	CACARTQGNEQFF	TGTGCCTGTGCGCGGACCCAGGGTAATGAGCAGTTCTTC
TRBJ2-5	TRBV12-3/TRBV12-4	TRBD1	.	CASSLRGRWETQYF	TGTGCCAGCAGCCTCAGGGGGCGGTGGGAGACCCAGTACTTC
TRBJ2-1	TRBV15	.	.	CATDRGGSSYNEQFF	TGTGCCACCGACCGAGGGGGATCCTCCTACAATGAGCAGTTCTTC
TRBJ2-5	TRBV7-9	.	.	CASSPHGMGYQETQYF	TGTGCCAGCAGCCCCCATGGGATGGGTTACCAAGAGACCCAGTACTTC
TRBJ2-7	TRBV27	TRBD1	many	CASSRPGQGIYEQYF	TGTGCCAGCAGTAGACCGGGACAGGGAATTTACGAGCAGTACTTC
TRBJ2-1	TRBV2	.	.	CASSFLDFLSSYNEQFF	TGTGCCAGCAGTTTTCTGGACTTCCTAAGCTCCTACAATGAGCAGTTCTTC
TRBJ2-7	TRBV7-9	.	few	CASSLAGEFYEQYF	TGTGCCAGCAGCTTAGCGGGGGAATTCTACGAGCAGTACTTC